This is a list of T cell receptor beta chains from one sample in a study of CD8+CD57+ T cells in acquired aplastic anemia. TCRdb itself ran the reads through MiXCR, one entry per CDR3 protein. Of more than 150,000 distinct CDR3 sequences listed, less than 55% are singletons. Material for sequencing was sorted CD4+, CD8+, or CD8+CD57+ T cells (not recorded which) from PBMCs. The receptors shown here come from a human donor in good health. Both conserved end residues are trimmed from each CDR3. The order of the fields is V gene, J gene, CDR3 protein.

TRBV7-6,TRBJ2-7,ASSRVSTYEQY
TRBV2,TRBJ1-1,ASSELENTEAF
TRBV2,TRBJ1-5,ASSEGTGGNQPQH
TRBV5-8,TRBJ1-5,ASPDSVNQPQH
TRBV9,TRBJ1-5,ASSSGELGNQPQH
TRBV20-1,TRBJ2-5,SASPGQGAD
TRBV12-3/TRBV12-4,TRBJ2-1,ASSLGVGTSGTRRVDEQF
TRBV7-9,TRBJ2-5,ASSDTTGIREETQY
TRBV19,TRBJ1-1,ASTDGGVAESTEAF
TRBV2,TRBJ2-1,ASERGVGNEQF
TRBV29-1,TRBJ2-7,SAEDRANYEQY
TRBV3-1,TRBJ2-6,ASSQGHMANVLT
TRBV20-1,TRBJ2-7,SGLRTGGYEQY